The T cell receptor (beta chain) described here comes from a study of T-cell reconstitution after alpha-beta-depleted transplantation in children. Preparation of the TCRbeta library involved a method that used unique molecular identifiers. TCRdb reanalysed the PCR reads using MiXCR and keeps one entry per CDR3 protein. The data contain nearly 400,000 distinct CDR3 sequences, around 21% of them singletons. The table lists this clonotype with a few counts. Germline assignment: CDR1 DFQATT and CDR2 SNEGSKA (reference sequence). The CDR3 has 15 amino acids. V was pared by 6 bases and J by 1 base, with 17 bases between.

The chain recombines TRBV20-1 with TRBJ2-3; D perhaps matches TRBD1 (6 bases). The sample was PBMCs from the stem cell graft donor, taken from the stem cell graft. This TCR was sampled from a human donor who donated a stem cell graft to a child with acute myeloid leukemia. The CDR3 nucleotides read TGCAGTGCCCGGGGTGGGGGCGTGGGCACAGATACGCAGTATTTT. Translation gives CSARGGGVGTDTQYF.